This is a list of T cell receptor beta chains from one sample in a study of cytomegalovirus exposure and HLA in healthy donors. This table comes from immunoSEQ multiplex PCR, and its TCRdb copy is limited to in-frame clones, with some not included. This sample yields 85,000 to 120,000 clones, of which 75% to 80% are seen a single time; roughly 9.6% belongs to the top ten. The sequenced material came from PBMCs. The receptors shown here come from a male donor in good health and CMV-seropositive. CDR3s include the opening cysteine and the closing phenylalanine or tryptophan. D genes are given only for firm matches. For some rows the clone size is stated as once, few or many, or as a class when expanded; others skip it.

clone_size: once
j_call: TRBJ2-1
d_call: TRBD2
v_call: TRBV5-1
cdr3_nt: TGCGCCAGCAGCTCCAAAACTAGCGGGAGCAATGAGCAGTTCTTC
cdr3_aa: CASSSKTSGSNEQFF

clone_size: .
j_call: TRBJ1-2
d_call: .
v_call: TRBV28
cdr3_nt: TGTGCCAGCAGTTTACGGACAGCCACTGGCTACACCTTC
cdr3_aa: CASSLRTATGYTF

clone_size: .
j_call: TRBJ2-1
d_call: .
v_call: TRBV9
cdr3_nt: TGTGCCAGCGGGAACGTCGGGAGACACAATGAGCAGTTCTTC
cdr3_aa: CASGNVGRHNEQFF

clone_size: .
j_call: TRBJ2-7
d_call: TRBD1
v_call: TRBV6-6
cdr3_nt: TGTGCCAGCAGTAAGCCGACAGGGCCGGGGGAGCAGTACTTC
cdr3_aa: CASSKPTGPGEQYF

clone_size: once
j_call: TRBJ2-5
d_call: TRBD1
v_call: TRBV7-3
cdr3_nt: TGTGCCAGCAGCTCCCCGGGGACAGGGACCCAGTACTTC
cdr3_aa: CASSSPGTGTQYF

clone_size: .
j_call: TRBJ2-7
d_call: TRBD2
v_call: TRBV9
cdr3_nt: TGTGCCAGCAGCGGACGACTAGCCGGCGAGCAGTACTTC
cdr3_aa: CASSGRLAGEQYF

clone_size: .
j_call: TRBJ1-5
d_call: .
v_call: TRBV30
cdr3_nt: TGTGCCTGGAGTGTAGGAGGTCTCCCGAGCAATCAGCCCCAGCATTTT
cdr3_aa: CAWSVGGLPSNQPQHF

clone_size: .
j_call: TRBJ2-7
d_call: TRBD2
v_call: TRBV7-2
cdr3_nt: TGTGCCAGCAGCATACTAGCGGGAGTTAGCGACGAGCAGTACTTC
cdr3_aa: CASSILAGVSDEQYF

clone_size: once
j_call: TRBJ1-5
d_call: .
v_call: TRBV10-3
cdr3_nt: TGTGCCATCACCCCTGCTGTCTGGGGAGAGCATGGCAATCAGCCCCAGCATTTT
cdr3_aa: CAITPAVWGEHGNQPQHF

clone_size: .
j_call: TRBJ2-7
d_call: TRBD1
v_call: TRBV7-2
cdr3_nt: TGTGCCAGCAGCCTCGGACAGGGCCCCCGCGAGCAGTACTTC
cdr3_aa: CASSLGQGPREQYF

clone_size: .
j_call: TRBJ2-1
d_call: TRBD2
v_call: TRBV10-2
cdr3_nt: TGCGCCAGCAGTGACCAAGCGGGGGTCCTTAATGAGCAGTTCTTC
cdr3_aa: CASSDQAGVLNEQFF

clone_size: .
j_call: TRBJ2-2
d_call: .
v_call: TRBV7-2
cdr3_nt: TGTGCCAGCAGCTCCGGGTCCAACACCGGGGAGCTGTTTTTT
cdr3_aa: CASSSGSNTGELFF

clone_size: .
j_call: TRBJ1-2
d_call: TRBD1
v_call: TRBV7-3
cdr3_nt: TGTGCCAGCAGCTTAGGGACAGGGGTTGGCTACACCTTC
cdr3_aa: CASSLGTGVGYTF

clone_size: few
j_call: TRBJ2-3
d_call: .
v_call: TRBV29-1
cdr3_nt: TGCAGCGTGGAACCAGGGGCGGGCACAGATACGCAGTATTTT
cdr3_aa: CSVEPGAGTDTQYF

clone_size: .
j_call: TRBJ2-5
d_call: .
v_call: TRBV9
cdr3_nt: TGTGCCAGCAGCGTAATGGGCGACCCTCAGACCCAGTACTTC
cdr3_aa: CASSVMGDPQTQYF

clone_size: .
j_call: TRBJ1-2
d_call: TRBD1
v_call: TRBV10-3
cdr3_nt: TGTGCCATCAGTGGGTCCAGGGGGAACGCGGGGAATGGCTACACCTTC
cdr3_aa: CAISGSRGNAGNGYTF

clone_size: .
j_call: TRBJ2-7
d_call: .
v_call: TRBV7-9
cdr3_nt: TGTGCCAGCAGCTTAGCCCAGGGCCGCTGGGAGCAGTACTTC
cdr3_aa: CASSLAQGRWEQYF

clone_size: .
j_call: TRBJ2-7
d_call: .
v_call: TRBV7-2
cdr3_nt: TGTGCCAGCAGCTTAGAGGAGGGAGGTCCCTACGAGCAGTACTTC
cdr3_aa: CASSLEEGGPYEQYF

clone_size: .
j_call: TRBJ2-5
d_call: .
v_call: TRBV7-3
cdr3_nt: TGTGCCAGCAGCCCTTCAGGGGTAGGGACCCAGTACTTC
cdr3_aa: CASSPSGVGTQYF

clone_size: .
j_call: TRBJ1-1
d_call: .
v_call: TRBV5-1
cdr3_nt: TGCGCCAGCAGCTTGGTTTCAGAGAACACTGAAGCTTTCTTT
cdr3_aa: CASSLVSENTEAFF

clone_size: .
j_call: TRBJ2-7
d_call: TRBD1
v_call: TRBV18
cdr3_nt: TGTGCCAGCTCACCACCGGACAGGGCCGACGGGGAGCAGTACTTC
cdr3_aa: CASSPPDRADGEQYF

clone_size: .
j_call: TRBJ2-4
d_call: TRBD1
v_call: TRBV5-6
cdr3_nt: TGTGCCAGCAGCCCCCAGGGGGCGGGTGGGGACATTCAGTACTTC
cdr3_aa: CASSPQGAGGDIQYF

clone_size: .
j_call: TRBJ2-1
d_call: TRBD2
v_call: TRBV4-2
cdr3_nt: TGTGCCAGCAGCCTCCCTCTGGGAGGGAGCTCCTACAATGAGCAGTTCTTC
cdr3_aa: CASSLPLGGSSYNEQFF

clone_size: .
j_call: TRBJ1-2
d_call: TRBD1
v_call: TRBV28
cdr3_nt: TGTGCCAGCAGCCCCGAATGGACAGGGGGAGGCTACACCTTC
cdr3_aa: CASSPEWTGGGYTF

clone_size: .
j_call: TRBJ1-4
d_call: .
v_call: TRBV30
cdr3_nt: TGTGCCTGGAGTCCAGGCGGGGCTGAAAAACTGTTTTTT
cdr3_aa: CAWSPGGAEKLFF

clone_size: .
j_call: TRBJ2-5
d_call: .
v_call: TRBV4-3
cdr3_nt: TGCGCCAGCAGCCAAGATCAGGGGTTCGGGGAGACCCAGTACTTC
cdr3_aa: CASSQDQGFGETQYF

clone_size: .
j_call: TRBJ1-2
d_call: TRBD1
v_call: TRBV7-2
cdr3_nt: TGTGCCAGCAGCAGGGACAGCAACTATGGCTACACCTTC
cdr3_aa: CASSRDSNYGYTF

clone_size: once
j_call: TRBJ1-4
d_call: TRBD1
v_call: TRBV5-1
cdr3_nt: TGCGCCAGCAGCCTCTGGGGACAGGGAGACGAAAAACTGTTTTTT
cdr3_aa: CASSLWGQGDEKLFF

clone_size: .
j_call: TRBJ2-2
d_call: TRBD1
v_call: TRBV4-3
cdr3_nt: TGCGCCAGCAGCCAAACTACAGGGGTTGGGGAGCTGTTTTTT
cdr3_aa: CASSQTTGVGELFF

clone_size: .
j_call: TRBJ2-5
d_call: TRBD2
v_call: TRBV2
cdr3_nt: TGTGCCAGCGGAGCGGGAGTTGGAGAGACCCAGTACTTC
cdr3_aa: CASGAGVGETQYF

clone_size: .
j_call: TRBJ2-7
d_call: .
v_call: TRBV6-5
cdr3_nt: TGTGCCAGCAGCACAAACTACGAGCAGTACTTC
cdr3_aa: CASSTNYEQYF

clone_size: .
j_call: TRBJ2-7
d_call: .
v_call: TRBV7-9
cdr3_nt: TGTGCCAGCAGCCGGGACACGTACGAGCAGTACTTC
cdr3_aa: CASSRDTYEQYF

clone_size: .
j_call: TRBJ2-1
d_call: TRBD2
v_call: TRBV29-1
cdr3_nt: TGCAGCTTCTTCGGGACTAGCCGGCCCAATGAGCAGTTCTTC
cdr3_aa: CSFFGTSRPNEQFF

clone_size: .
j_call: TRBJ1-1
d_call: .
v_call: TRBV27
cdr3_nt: TGTGCCAGCAGTTTAACGTACGGGAGGGAAGCTTTCTTT
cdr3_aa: CASSLTYGREAFF

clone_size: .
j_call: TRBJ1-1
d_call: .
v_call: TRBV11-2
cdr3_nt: TGTGCCAGCAGCTGGATGCAGGGTACCGAAGCTTTCTTT
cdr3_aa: CASSWMQGTEAFF

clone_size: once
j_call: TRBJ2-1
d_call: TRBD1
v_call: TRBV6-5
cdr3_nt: TGTGCCAGCAGTTACTCGAGCGGACAGGGGATGAATGAGCAGTTCTTC
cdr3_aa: CASSYSSGQGMNEQFF